The clone carrying this T cell receptor (beta chain) came up once. Its antigen is currently unknown. Germline CDR1 and CDR2: SGHTA and FQGNSA. This CDR3 is 14 amino acids long. Unmatched junction bases numbered 3, after V lost 5 bases and J lost 0 bases. This specimen belongs to a study of T cell responses to AZD1222 COVID-19 vaccine. TCRdb's copy holds only in-frame clones and misses some; the assay was immunoSEQ multiplex PCR. The sample records around 110,000 clones, nearly 90% being singletons. Study results and caveats: Spike regions recognized by vaccine-associated CD4 TCRs spanned the protein, led by 160-218 and 743-854.

Source: peripheral blood, taken 28 days after the second AZD1222 dose. The rearrangement joins TRBV7-2 to TRBJ2-7; 8 nucleotides agree with TRBD1. The receptor comes from an adult who received the AZD1222 COVID-19 vaccine. CDR3 nucleotide sequence: TGTGCCAGCAGCACGGGACAGGCCTCCTACGAGCAGTACTTC. It is translated as CASSTGQASYEQYF.